This T cell receptor (beta chain) stems from a study of blood T cell repertoires in COVID-19. Study in general: The United States, Italy and Spain were the sources of the acute and convalescent COVID-19 samples.

The length of the CDR3 is 19 residues. Germline CDR1 reads MNHEY; CDR2 reads SVGEGT. V gave up 2 bases and J gave up 0 bases, with 19 bases separating them. Produced via immunoSEQ multiplex PCR; TCRdb's table is partial and in-frame only. This sample carries approximately 390,000 clones, more than 75% of them seen once, and the ten largest clones take approximately 9.3%. The receptor was derived from a woman aged 50 to 65 who had recovered from COVID-19. The V and J genes are TRBV6-2 or TRBV6-3 and TRBJ1-4; tentatively, D is TRBD1 (6 bases). The sample taken for sequencing was PBMCs or T cells enriched from blood (not recorded which). The CDR3 DNA sequence: TGTGCCAGCAGTTACCGCCAGGACAGTTACTCGGCAACTAATGAAAAACTGTTTTTT. Translating it yields CASSYRQDSYSATNEKLFF.